The text below deals with one T cell receptor beta chain. It lacks a known antigen. One base away there is no much larger clone; base qualities are not given. Libraries were built with the immunoSEQ multiplex PCR assay. Held by TCRdb, this immuneACCESS table contains in-frame sequences only and omits some clones. Under half of the omission traces to an unresolved V gene where checked; the cause of the rest is unknown. The sample table shows about 49,000 clones, and around nine tenths are seen once. Approximately 3.9% of the sample comes from the top ten. This entry is derived from a study of technical replicates of blood from several donors (dated by TCRdb to the late 2010s). V is pared back by 1 base and J by 6 bases, with 14 bases lying between the germline termini. CDR1 SGHRS and CDR2 YFSETQ are derived from the germline V gene. Measured from the cysteine to the phenylalanine, the CDR3 is 14 residues long. Only the CDR3 part of the read is kept: 42 bases, read in frame from the first base.

The specimen sequenced was PBMCs. Here the chain combines TRBV5-1 and TRBJ2-7; the D gene is perhaps TRBD2, on 5 matching bases. This clonotype was sampled from a human donor in good health. Some clones in this sample may be carry-over from other donors' samples. The sequenced DNA is TGCGCCAGCAGCTTGTGGCTAGCCATTCGCGAGCAGTACTTC. Protein translation: CASSLWLAIREQYF.